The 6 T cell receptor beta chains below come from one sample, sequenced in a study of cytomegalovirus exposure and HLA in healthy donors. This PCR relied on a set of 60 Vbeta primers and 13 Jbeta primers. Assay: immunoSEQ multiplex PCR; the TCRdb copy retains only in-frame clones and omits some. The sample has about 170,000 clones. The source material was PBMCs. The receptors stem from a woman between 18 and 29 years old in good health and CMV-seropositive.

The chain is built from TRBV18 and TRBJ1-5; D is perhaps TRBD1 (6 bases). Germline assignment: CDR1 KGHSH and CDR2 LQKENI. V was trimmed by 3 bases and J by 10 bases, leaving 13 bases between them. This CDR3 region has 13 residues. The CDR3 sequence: CASSPSPGDPQHF. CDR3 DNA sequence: TGTGCCAGCTCACCTTCTCCAGGGGACCCCCAGCATTTT. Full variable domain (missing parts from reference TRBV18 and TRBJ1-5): NAGVMQNPRHLVRRRGQEARLRCSPMKGHSHVYWYRQLPEEGLKFMVYLQKENIIDESGMPKERFSAEFPKEGPSILRIQQVVRGDSAAYFCASSPSPGDPQHFGDGTRLSIL.

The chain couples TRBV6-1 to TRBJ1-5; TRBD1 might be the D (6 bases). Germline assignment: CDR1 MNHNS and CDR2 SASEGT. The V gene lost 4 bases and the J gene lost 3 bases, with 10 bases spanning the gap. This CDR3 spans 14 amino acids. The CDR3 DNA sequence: TGTGCCAGCAGTGGACAGGTGATCAATCAGCCCCAGCATTTT. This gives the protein CASSGQVINQPQHF.

The CDR3 nucleotides read TGTGCCAGCAGTGAAGCTCTTGGGTCGGGACATGGAAACACCATATATTTT. Encoded protein: CASSEALGSGHGNTIYF. J is TRBJ1-3 and V is TRBV6-1, with D possibly being TRBD1 (6 bases). Trimming took off 0 bases at V and 3 bases at J, with 15 bases between the two ends. Per the germline V gene, CDR1 is MNHNS and CDR2 is SASEGT. The CDR3 is 17 residues long.

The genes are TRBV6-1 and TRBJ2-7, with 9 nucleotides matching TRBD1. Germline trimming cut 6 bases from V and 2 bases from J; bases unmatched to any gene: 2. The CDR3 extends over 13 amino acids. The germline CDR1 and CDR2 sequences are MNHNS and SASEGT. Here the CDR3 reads CASSGDRAYEQYF. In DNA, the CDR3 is TGTGCCAGCAGCGGGGACAGGGCCTACGAGCAGTACTTC.

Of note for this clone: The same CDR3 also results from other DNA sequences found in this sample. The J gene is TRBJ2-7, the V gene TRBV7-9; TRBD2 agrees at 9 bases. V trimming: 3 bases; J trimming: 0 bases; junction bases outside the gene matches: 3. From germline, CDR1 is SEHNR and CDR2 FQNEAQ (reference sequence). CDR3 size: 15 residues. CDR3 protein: CASSLGAGGSYEQYF. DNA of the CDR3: TGTGCCAGCAGCTTGGGAGCGGGAGGCTCCTACGAGCAGTACTTC. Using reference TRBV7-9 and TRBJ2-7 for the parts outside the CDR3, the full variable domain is DTGVSQNPRHKITKRGQNVTFRCDPISEHNRLYWYRQTLGQGPEFLTYFQNEAQLEKSRLLSDRFSAERPKGSFSTLEIQRTEQGDSAMYLCASSLGAGGSYEQYFGPGTRLTVT.

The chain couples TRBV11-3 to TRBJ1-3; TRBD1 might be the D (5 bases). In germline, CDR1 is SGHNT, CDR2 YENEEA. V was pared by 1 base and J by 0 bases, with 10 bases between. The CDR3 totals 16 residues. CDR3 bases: TGTGCCAGCAGCTTAGGTCGGGGGTTCTCTGGAAACACCATATATTTT. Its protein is CASSLGRGFSGNTIYF.